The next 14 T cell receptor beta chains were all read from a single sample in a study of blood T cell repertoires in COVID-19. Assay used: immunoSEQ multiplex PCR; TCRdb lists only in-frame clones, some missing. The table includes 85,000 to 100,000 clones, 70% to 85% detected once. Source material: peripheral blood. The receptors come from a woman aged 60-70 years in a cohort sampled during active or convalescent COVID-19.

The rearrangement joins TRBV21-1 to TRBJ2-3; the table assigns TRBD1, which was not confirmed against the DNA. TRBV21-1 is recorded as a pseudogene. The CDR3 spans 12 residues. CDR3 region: CASSGQSDTQYF. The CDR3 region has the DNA TGTGCCAGCAGCGGACAATCAGATACGCAGTATTTT.

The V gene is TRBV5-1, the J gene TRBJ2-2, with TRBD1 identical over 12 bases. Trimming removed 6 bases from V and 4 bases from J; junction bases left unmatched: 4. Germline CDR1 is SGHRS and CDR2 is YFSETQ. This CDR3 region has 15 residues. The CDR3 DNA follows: TGCGCCAGCACCCGGGACAGGGGGCTCACCGGGGAGCTGTTTTTT. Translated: CASTRDRGLTGELFF. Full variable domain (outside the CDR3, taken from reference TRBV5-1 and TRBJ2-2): KAGVTQTPRYLIKTRGQQVTLSCSPISGHRSVSWYQQTPGQGLQFLFEYFSETQRNKGNFPGRFSGRQFSNSRSEMNVSTLELGDSALYLCASTRDRGLTGELFFGEGSRLTVL.

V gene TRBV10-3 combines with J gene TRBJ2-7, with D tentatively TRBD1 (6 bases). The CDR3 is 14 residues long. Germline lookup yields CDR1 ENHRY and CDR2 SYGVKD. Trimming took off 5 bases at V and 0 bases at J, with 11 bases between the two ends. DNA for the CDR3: TGTGCCATCAGTCTCCAGGGGAGCTCCTACGAGCAGTACTTC. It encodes CAISLQGSSYEQYF.

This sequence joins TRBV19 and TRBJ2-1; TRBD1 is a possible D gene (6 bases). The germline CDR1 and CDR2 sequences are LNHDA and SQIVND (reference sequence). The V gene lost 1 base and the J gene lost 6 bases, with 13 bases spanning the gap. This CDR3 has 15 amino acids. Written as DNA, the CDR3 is TGTGCCAGTAGTATAGGCCTTCTACAGGGCAATGAGCAGTTCTTC. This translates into CASSIGLLQGNEQFF.

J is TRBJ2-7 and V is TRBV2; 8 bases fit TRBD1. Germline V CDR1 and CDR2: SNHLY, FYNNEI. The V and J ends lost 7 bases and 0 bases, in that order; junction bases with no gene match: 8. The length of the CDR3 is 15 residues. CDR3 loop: CASTQDRGISYEQYF. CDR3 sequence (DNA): TGTGCCAGCACCCAAGACAGGGGAATCTCCTACGAGCAGTACTTC.

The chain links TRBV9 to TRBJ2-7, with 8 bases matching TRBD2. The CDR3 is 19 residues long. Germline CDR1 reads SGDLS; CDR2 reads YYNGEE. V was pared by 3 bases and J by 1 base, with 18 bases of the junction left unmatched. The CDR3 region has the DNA TGTGCCAGCAGCGCCGGAGGTGAGGAGCGGGGGCCGAATTCCTACGAGCAGTACTTC. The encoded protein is CASSAGGEERGPNSYEQYF.

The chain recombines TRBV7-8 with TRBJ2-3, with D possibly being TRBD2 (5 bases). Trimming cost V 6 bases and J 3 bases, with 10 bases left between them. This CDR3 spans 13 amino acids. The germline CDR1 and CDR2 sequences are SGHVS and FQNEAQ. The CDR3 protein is CASRTRVTDTQYF. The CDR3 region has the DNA TGTGCCAGCAGAACTAGAGTTACAGATACGCAGTATTTT.

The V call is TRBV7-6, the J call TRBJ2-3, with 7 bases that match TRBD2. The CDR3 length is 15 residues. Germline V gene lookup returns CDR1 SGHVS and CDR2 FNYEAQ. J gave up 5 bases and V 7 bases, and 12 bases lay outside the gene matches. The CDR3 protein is CASNSGGGRGDTQYF. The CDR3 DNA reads TGTGCCAGCAATAGTGGGGGAGGGCGTGGAGATACGCAGTATTTT.

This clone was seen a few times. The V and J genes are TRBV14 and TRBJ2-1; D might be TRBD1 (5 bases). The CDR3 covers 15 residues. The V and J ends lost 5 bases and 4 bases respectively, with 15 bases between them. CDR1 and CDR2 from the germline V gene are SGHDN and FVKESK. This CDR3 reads CASSYMPQEYNEQFF. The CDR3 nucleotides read TGTGCCAGCAGCTACATGCCACAGGAATACAATGAGCAGTTCTTC.

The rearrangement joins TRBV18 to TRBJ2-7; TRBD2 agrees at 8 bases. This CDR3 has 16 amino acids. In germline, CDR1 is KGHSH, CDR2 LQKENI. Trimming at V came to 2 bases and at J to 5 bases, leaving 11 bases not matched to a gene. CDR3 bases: TGTGCCAGCTCACCAGAAACTAGCGGCACAGGGAACGAGCAGTACTTC. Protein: CASSPETSGTGNEQYF.

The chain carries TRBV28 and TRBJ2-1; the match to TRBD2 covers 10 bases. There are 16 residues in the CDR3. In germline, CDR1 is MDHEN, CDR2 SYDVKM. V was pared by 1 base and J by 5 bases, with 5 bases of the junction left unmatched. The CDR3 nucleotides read TGTGCCAGCAGTTTATTATCCAGCGGGGGGGACAATGAGCAGTTCTTC. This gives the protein CASSLLSSGGDNEQFF.

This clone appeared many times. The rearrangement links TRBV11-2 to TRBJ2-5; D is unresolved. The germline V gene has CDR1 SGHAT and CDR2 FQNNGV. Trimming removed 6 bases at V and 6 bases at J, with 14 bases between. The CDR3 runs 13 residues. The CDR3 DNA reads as TGTGCCAGCAGTCTTCCGGGTGGTCAGACCCAGTACTTC. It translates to CASSLPGGQTQYF.

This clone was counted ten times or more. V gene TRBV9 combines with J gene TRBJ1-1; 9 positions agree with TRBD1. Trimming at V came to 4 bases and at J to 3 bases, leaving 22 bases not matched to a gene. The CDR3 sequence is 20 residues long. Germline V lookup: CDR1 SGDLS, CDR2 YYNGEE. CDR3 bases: TGTGCCAGCAGCCCGTTGGGGTGGGGGACAGGGATCATGACGGACACTGAAGCTTTCTTT. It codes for CASSPLGWGTGIMTDTEAFF.

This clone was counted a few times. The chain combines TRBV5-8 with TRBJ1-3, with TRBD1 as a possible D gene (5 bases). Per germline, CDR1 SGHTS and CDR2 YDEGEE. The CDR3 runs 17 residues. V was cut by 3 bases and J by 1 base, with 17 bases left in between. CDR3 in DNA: TGTGCCAGCAGCTACGATCACGGGGGGACGTCTGGAAACACCATATATTTT. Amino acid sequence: CASSYDHGGTSGNTIYF.